This T cell receptor (beta chain) is from a study of blood T cell repertoires in COVID-19. Background on the study: PBMCs, B-cell-depleted T cells, or T cells were the source of the cDNA or gDNA that made up the material.

With 4 bases clipped from V and 2 bases from J, the junction kept 6 bases outside the gene matches. Looked up from germline, CDR1 is MGHRA and CDR2 is YSYEKL. The length of the CDR3 is 16 residues. The table came from immunoSEQ multiplex PCR; TCRdb's copy has only in-frame clones and leaves some out. The data contain under 200,000 clones, about 88% of them singletons. This clonotype originated in a woman over 75 in a cohort sampled during active or convalescent COVID-19. The chain is built from TRBV4-1 and TRBJ1-1; 11 positions match TRBD1. The sample consisted of peripheral blood. CDR3 coding DNA: TGCGCCAGCAGCCGAGGACAGGGGGCGACAAACACTGAAGCTTTCTTT. Protein: CASSRGQGATNTEAFF.